The 27 T cell receptor beta chains listed next were all sequenced from one sample in a study of T cells expressing NK-cell markers. TCRdb derives one entry per CDR3 protein from the 5' RACE reads, leaving out DNA. Its clone listing holds under 500,000 distinct CDR3 sequences. The specimen sequenced was blood T cells: a sorted CD56 or NKG2C T cell subset, CD4+ or CD8+ T cells, or bulk PBMC T cells (not recorded which). The receptors stem from a woman between 18 and 70 years old in good health.

V and J are TRBV5-1 and TRBJ2-1; TCRdb reports TRBD2, a call that lacks DNA to check it against. CDR3 length equals 13 residues. The germline V gene encodes CDR1 SGHRS and CDR2 YFSETQ. The CDR3 sequence is CASATGLYGEQFF.

The V and J genes are TRBV9 and TRBJ2-1. The V gene's germline CDR1 is SGDLS and CDR2 YYNGEE. The CDR3 is made up of 13 amino acids. The CDR3 protein is CASSTTYYNEQFF.

The rearrangement uses TRBV12-3 or TRBV12-4 and TRBJ2-3. This CDR3 spans 13 amino acids. CDR3 sequence: CASKTRITDTQYF.

This rearrangement joins TRBV27 to TRBJ2-1; TCRdb indicates TRBD1, and absent DNA this call remains unverified. There are 13 residues in the CDR3. The germline V gene has CDR1 MNHEY and CDR2 SMNVEV (reference sequence). The CDR3 sequence is CASGYQGRNEQFF.

The chain employs TRBV7-2 and TRBJ2-5; without DNA, the TCRdb call of TRBD1 cannot be checked. The V gene's germline CDR1 is SGHTA and CDR2 FQGNSA. The CDR3 spans 14 residues. The CDR3 spells CASSGGERWETQYF.

The rearrangement links TRBV5-5 to TRBJ2-3. CDR1 is SGHKS and CDR2 is YYEKEE in the germline V gene (reference sequence). CDR3 size: 15 residues. The CDR3 here is CASSLVTSSTDTQYF.

The chain employs TRBV20-1 and TRBJ2-1. The CDR3 contains 15 residues. CDR1 is DFQATT, CDR2 SNEGSKA, per germline (reference sequence). The CDR3 here is CSARVTGSSYNEQFF.

The CDR3: CASSYSDNTDTQYF. The chain links TRBV6-5 to TRBJ2-3. The CDR3 is 14 amino acids. Germline V gene data show CDR1 as MNHEY and CDR2 as SVGAGI.

The V call is TRBV28, the J call TRBJ1-5; lacking DNA, the TRBD1 call made by TCRdb goes unchecked. The germline V gene has CDR1 MDHEN and CDR2 SYDVKM. The CDR3 covers 17 residues. CDR3 sequence reads: CASSPPGGPRGNQPQHF.

The rearrangement joins TRBV20-1 to TRBJ2-4. The CDR3 covers 18 residues. CDR1 DFQATT and CDR2 SNEGSKA come from the germline V gene (reference sequence). The CDR3 sequence is CSARRGVRKMLAKNIQYF.

The chain combines TRBV27 with TRBJ2-5; TCRdb reports TRBD1, a call that lacks DNA to check it against. The CDR3 sequence is 16 residues long. Per the germline V gene, CDR1 is MNHEY and CDR2 is SMNVEV (reference sequence). The CDR3 protein is CASSLSAPGNQETQYF.

The chain has TRBV6-1 and TRBJ1-6. The CDR3 covers 17 residues. From germline, CDR1 is MNHNS and CDR2 SASEGT. The CDR3 protein is CASSEAHYTGSRPPLHF.

V and J are TRBV29-1 and TRBJ2-3; TCRdb reports TRBD1, a call that lacks DNA to check it against. The CDR3 has 18 residues. CDR1 and CDR2 from the germline V gene are SQVTM and ANQGSEA. The CDR3 sequence: CSVEAPGPDFGATDTQYF.

The chain links TRBV19 to TRBJ2-1; the TCRdb D gene call, TRBD2, has no DNA to confirm it. In germline, CDR1 is LNHDA, CDR2 SQIVND (reference sequence). The CDR3 is 19 residues long. The CDR3 is CASSLRAPGTSGSLNEQFF.

The gene calls are TRBV25-1 and TRBJ1-1; the D call of TRBD1 rests on TCRdb alone, since no DNA is present to check it. The CDR3 totals 14 residues. From germline, CDR1 is MGHDK and CDR2 SYGVNS. The CDR3 spells CASSDVGVGTEAFF.

This sequence joins TRBV5-1 and TRBJ2-5. The germline V gene encodes CDR1 SGHRS and CDR2 YFSETQ. The CDR3 runs to 13 residues. The CDR3 sequence: CASSLPGQETQYF.

The chain uses TRBV14 and TRBJ2-7. The CDR3 length is 14 residues. Germline lookup yields CDR1 SGHDN and CDR2 FVKESK. The CDR3 spells CASSQGGISYEQYF.

The chain is built from TRBV7-2 and TRBJ1-4; TCRdb's assignment of TRBD1 cannot be checked, as there is no DNA. Germline loops: CDR1 SGHTA, CDR2 FQGNSA. CDR3 size: 17 residues. The CDR3 protein is CASSLVGQGAANEKLFF.

J is TRBJ1-5 and V is TRBV15. CDR1 and CDR2 from the germline V gene are LNHNV and YYDKDF (reference sequence). This CDR3 has 12 amino acids. The CDR3 region is CATSPRGRPQHF.

The chain links TRBV11-2 to TRBJ2-7; lacking DNA, the TRBD2 call made by TCRdb goes unchecked. This CDR3 spans 18 amino acids. Looked up from germline, CDR1 is SGHAT and CDR2 is FQNNGV. CDR3: CASSLTSGRARTMWEQYF.

The chain couples TRBV6-2 or TRBV6-3 to TRBJ1-1. Germline assignment: CDR1 MNHEY and CDR2 SVGEGT. This CDR3 comprises 13 residues. CDR3 region: CASSYPQGTEAFF.

The rearrangement uses TRBV6-4 and TRBJ2-1. Germline CDR1 is MRHNA and CDR2 is SNTAGT. CDR3 size: 16 residues. The CDR3 protein is CASSDSGQASYNEQFF.

This sequence joins TRBV10-3 and TRBJ2-7. Germline values: CDR1 ENHRY, CDR2 SYGVKD. CDR3 size: 14 residues. This CDR3 reads CAISGQEVSYEQYF.

The chain uses TRBV5-1 and TRBJ2-7; TCRdb picks TRBD1, but there is no DNA to check that call. Germline values: CDR1 SGHRS, CDR2 YFSETQ. The CDR3 runs to 15 residues. CDR3 region: CASSPNPDRAYEQYF.

V gene TRBV6-2 or TRBV6-3 combines with J gene TRBJ2-2; the TCRdb D gene call, TRBD2, has no DNA to confirm it. Germline V lookup: CDR1 MNHEY, CDR2 SVGEGT. There are 16 residues in the CDR3. CDR3 loop: CASSPLTSGLTGELFF.

J is TRBJ2-7 and V is TRBV18. Germline values: CDR1 KGHSH, CDR2 LQKENI. CDR3 length: 14 residues. The CDR3 sequence is CASSTPGKYYEQYF.

The chain recombines TRBV11-2 with TRBJ1-6. Germline CDR1 reads SGHAT; CDR2 reads FQNNGV. The length of the CDR3 is 12 residues. This chain's CDR3 is CASSSHSSPLHF. The full variable domain, completed using reference TRBV11-2 and TRBJ1-6, is EAGVAQSPRYKIIEKRQSVAFWCNPISGHATLYWYQQILGQGPKLLIQFQNNGVVDDSQLPKDRFSAERLKGVDSTLKIQPAKLEDSAVYLCASSSHSSPLHFGNGTRLTVT.